This T cell receptor beta chain comes out of a study of breast tumors, draining lymph nodes, adjacent tissues. Study results and limitations: That most tumor T cells come from lymph nodes remained unproven. Data fit most tumor T cells coming from lymph node, expanding in tumor. Compared with basal-like, luminal-like tumors shared significantly more repertoire with nontumor tissue. Tumors had less TCR diversity than lymph nodes, more than nontumor tissue.

The CDR3 runs to 12 residues. Comments on this clonotype: Its antigen is as yet unknown. An end of the junction differs from the germline gene, which may be a read error.

Samples came from axillary lymph nodes draining the breast cancer. TCRdb reanalysed the multiplex PCR reads using MiXCR and keeps one entry per CDR3 protein. This sample carries approximately 190,000 distinct CDR3 sequences, around a third of them seen once, and the ten largest clones take about 4.5%. What was sequenced was axillary lymph node tissue. The chain employs TRBV12-3 or TRBV12-4 and TRBJ2-3, with D hard to call. The clonotype originates from a female donor with breast cancer. Some clones in this sample may be carry-over from other donors' samples. For the CDR3, the DNA is TGTGCCAGCATTTCCAGCACAGATACGCGGTACTTT. As protein: CASISSTDTRYF.